The source of this T cell receptor (beta chain) is a study of blood T cell repertoires in COVID-19. Across the study: Acute and convalescent COVID-19 samples came from the United States, Italy and Spain. T cells, B-cell-depleted T cells, or PBMCs provided the cDNA or gDNA that served as material.

Authors' data handling: The authors estimated nucleated cell counts from reference gene primer amplification. Sequenced by immunoSEQ multiplex PCR; TCRdb stores in-frame clones only, minus some. Clone size and the V and J calls come from that table; the DNA yielded D and trimming. This table has 100,000 to 120,000 clones, around 80% appearing once. The CDR3 is made up of 14 amino acids. Germline V gene lookup returns CDR1 SGHRS and CDR2 YFSETQ. V was cut by 3 bases and J by 3 bases, with 13 bases left in between. This chain uses TRBV5-1 with TRBJ2-7; D is possibly TRBD1 (5 bases). The sample taken for sequencing was peripheral blood. The clonotype originates from a woman of 80 years or more with acute or convalescent COVID-19. The CDR3 coding sequence is TGCGCCAGCAGCTCCTTGACAGTTGGCTACGAGCAGTACTTC. Residues: CASSSLTVGYEQYF.